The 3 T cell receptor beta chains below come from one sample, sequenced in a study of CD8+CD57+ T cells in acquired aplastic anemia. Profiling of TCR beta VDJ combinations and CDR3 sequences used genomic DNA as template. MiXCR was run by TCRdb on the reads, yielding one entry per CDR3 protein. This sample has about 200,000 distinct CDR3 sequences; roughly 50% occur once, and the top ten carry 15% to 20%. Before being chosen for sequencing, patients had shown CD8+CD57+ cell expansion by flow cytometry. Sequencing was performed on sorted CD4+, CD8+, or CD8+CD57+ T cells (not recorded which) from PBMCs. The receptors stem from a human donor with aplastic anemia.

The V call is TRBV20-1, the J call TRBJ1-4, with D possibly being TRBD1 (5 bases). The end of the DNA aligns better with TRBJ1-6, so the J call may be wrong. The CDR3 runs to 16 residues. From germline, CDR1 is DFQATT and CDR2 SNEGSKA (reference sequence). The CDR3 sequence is CSASVGTSSYNSPLHF. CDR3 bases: TGCAGTGCTAGTGTCGGGACGAGCTCCTATAATTCACCCCTCCACTTT.

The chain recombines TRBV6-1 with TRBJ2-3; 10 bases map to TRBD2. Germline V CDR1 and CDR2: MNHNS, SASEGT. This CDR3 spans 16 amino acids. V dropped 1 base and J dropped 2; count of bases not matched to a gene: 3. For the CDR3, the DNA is TGTGCCAGCAGTGAAGTAGCGGGGGGCCTCACAGATACGCAGTATTTT. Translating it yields CASSEVAGGLTDTQYF.

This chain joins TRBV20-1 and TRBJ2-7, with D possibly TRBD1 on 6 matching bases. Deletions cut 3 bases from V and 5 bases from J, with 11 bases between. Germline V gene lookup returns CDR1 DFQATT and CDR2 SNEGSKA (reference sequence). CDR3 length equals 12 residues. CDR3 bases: TGCAGTGCTAGGTTACAGGGAGACGAGCAGTACTTC. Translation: CSARLQGDEQYF.